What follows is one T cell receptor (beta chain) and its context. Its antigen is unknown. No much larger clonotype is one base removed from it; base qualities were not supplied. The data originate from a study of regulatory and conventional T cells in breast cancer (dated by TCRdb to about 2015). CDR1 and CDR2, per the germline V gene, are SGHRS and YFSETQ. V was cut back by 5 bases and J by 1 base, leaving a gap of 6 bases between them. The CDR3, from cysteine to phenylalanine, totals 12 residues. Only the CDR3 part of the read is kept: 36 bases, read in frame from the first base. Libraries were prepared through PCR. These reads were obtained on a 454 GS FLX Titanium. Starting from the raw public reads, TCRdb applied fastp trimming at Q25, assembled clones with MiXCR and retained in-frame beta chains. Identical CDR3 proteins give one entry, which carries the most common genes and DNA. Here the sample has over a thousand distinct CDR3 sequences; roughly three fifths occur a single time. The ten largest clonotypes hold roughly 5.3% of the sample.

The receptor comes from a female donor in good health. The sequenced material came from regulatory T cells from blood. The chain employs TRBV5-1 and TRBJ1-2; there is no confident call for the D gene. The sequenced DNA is TGCGCCAGCAGTGCGGATAACTATGGCTACACCTTC. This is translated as CASSADNYGYTF. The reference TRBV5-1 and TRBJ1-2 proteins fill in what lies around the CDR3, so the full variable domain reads KAGVTQTPRYLIKTRGQQVTLSCSPISGHRSVSWYQQTPGQGLQFLFEYFSETQRNKGNFPGRFSGRQFSNSRSEMNVSTLELGDSALYLCASSADNYGYTFGSGTRLTVV.